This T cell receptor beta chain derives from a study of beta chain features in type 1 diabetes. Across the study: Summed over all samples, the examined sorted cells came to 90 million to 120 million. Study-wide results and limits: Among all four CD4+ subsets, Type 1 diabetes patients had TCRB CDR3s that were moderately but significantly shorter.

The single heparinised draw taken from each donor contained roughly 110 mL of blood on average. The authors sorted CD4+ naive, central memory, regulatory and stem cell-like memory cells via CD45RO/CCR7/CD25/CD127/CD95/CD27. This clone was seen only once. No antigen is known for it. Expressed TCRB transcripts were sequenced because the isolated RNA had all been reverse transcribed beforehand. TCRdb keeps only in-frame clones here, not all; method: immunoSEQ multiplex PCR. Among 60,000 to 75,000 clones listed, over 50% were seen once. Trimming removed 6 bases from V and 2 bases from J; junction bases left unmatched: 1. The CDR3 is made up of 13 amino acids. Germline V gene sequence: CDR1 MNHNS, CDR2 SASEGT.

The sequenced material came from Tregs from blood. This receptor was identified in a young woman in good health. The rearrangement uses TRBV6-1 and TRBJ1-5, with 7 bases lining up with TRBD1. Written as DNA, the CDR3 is TGTGCCAGCAGGGGGACAGGCAATCAGCCCCAGCATTTT. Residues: CASRGTGNQPQHF.